The 17 T cell receptor beta chains reported below all come from one sample, sequenced in a study of identical twins. TCRdb re-analysed the 5' RACE reads in MiXCR, keeping a single row per CDR3 protein. The sample holds roughly 720,000 distinct CDR3 sequences, around a sixth seen once. The same specimen was also included in a second study, on T cells expressing NK-cell markers.

Source material: PBMCs. Receptor source: a woman aged 18 to 35 in good health.

This clonotype has just a few counts. The chain links TRBV6-1 to TRBJ2-7, with D possibly being TRBD1 (5 bases). Germline V gives CDR1 MNHNS, CDR2 SASEGT. The V end lost 5 bases, the J end lost 3 bases, and 11 bases lay between the germline ends. This CDR3 is built from 13 residues. CDR3 sequence: CASSTGLGYEQYF. The CDR3 DNA is TGTGCCAGCAGTACAGGTCTCGGCTACGAGCAGTACTTC.

The V gene is TRBV5-1, the J gene TRBJ2-3, with unresolved D. V lost 5 bases and J lost 1, with 8 bases in between. Germline loops: CDR1 SGHRS, CDR2 YFSETQ. The length of the CDR3 is 13 residues. The CDR3 sequence: CASSPQRTDTQYF. The CDR3 DNA sequence: TGCGCCAGCAGTCCGCAACGCACAGATACGCAGTATTTT.

This clonotype was recorded a few times. The chain is built from TRBV2 and TRBJ2-1, with D tentatively TRBD1 or TRBD2 (5 bases each). This CDR3 has 13 residues. The V gene's germline CDR1 is SNHLY and CDR2 FYNNEI. The V gene lost 8 bases and the J gene lost 4 bases, with 12 bases spanning the gap. The CDR3 reads CASGPGRYNEQFF. CDR3 DNA: TGTGCCAGCGGGCCGGGACGATACAATGAGCAGTTCTTC.

The chain combines TRBV5-1 with TRBJ1-2; D is ambiguous. Germline V CDR1 and CDR2: SGHRS, YFSETQ. Trimming removed 0 bases at V and 3 bases at J, with 9 bases between. The CDR3 is 14 residues long. The CDR3, as DNA: TGCGCCAGCAGCTTGGAAATCAGATACTATGGCTACACCTTC. It yields the protein CASSLEIRYYGYTF.

This clonotype appeared a few times. The chain links TRBV7-9 to TRBJ1-1; D is undetermined. Trimming removed 2 bases from V and 7 bases from J, with 5 bases in between. This CDR3 has 11 amino acids. CDR1 and CDR2 from the germline V gene are SEHNR and FQNEAQ (reference sequence). CDR3 protein: CASSLRSEAFF. CDR3 in DNA: TGTGCCAGCAGCTTAAGGAGTGAAGCTTTCTTT.

This clonotype was counted between two and nine times. V and J are TRBV6-5 and TRBJ2-7; 11 bases agree with TRBD2. Germline assignment: CDR1 MNHEY and CDR2 SVGAGI. Germline trimming cut 2 bases from V and 3 bases from J; bases unmatched to any gene: 3. The CDR3 runs to 15 residues. The CDR3 is CASSYRTSGYYEQYF. DNA for the CDR3: TGTGCCAGCAGTTACCGGACTAGCGGGTACTACGAGCAGTACTTC.

This clonotype was counted between two and nine times. The V gene is TRBV27, the J gene TRBJ2-7, with D uncertain. Trimming took off 2 bases at V and 3 bases at J, with 14 bases between the two ends. CDR1 and CDR2 from the germline V gene are MNHEY and SMNVEV (reference sequence). This CDR3 contains 15 residues. The CDR3 loop is CASSLKGSLFYEQYF. The CDR3 DNA is TGTGCCAGCAGTTTAAAGGGCTCCCTATTCTACGAGCAGTACTTC.

This clonotype has more than one count but fewer than ten. The chain recombines TRBV15 with TRBJ1-1; a weak D match, TRBD1 (5 bases). CDR1 is LNHNV, CDR2 YYDKDF, per germline (reference sequence). The CDR3 is 14 residues long. The V gene lost 4 bases and the J gene lost 2 bases, with 11 bases spanning the gap. The chain's CDR3 is CATSKYGDNTEAFF. CDR3 DNA: TGTGCCACCAGCAAATACGGGGACAACACTGAAGCTTTCTTT.

This clonotype occurred many times. The chain links TRBV12-3 or TRBV12-4 to TRBJ1-2; 8 positions match TRBD1. V gave up 3 bases and J gave up 7 bases; unmatched junction bases: 10. The length of the CDR3 is 15 residues. This CDR3 is CASSFRDRPRGGYTF. CDR3 bases: TGTGCCAGCAGTTTTAGGGACAGGCCGCGGGGTGGCTACACCTTC.

This clonotype was observed a few times. J is TRBJ2-7 and V is TRBV6-5; no clear D gene. The CDR3 length is 18 residues. Per the germline V gene, CDR1 is MNHEY and CDR2 is SVGAGI. V dropped 0 bases and J dropped 2 bases, with 20 bases sitting between them. The chain's CDR3 is CASSYSIRSQGNPYEQYF. The CDR3 DNA is TGTGCCAGCAGTTACTCGATTCGGTCTCAAGGTAATCCCTACGAGCAGTACTTC.

This clonotype has ten or more counts. The germline gene is not matched at one end of the junction; a read error may be the cause. V and J are TRBV5-1 and TRBJ1-4; 10 positions agree with TRBD1. The CDR3 totals 15 residues. Germline CDR1 is SGHRS and CDR2 is YFSETQ. The CDR3 protein is CASSLAGTGVEKLFF. CDR3 coding DNA: TGTGCCAGCAGTTTAGCGGGGACAGGGGTCGAAAAACTGTTTTTT.

This clonotype occurred many times. The chain employs TRBV12-3 or TRBV12-4 and TRBJ2-3; D is ambiguous. This CDR3 comprises 14 residues. Trimming shortened V by 6 bases and J by 0 bases, and 10 bases separated the two germline ends. The CDR3 here is CASSPSLSTDTQYF. Written as DNA, the CDR3 is TGTGCCAGCAGCCCGTCCCTCAGCACAGATACGCAGTATTTT.

In its sample, this clonotype was seen a few times. J is TRBJ2-2 and V is TRBV20-1, with D possibly being TRBD1 (6 bases). V shed 3 bases and J shed 5 bases, with 10 bases lying between them. CDR1 and CDR2 (germline): DFQATT, SNEGSKA (reference sequence). The CDR3 totals 13 residues. This CDR3 reads CSARAGATGELFF. CDR3 sequence (DNA): TGCAGTGCTAGGGCAGGGGCTACCGGGGAGCTGTTTTTT.

V and J are TRBV9 and TRBJ2-6; D perhaps matches TRBD2 (7 bases). V was trimmed by 5 bases and J by 2 bases, leaving 14 bases between them. The CDR3 is 16 residues long. CDR1 is SGDLS and CDR2 is YYNGEE in the germline V gene. This CDR3 reads CASSVPGGPGANVLTF. The DNA of the CDR3 is TGTGCCAGCAGTGTTCCGGGGGGCCCTGGGGCCAACGTCCTGACTTTC.

This chain uses TRBV10-3 with TRBJ2-2, with D unresolved. With 5 bases removed from V and 2 bases from J, the gap between germline ends came to 21 bases. Germline-derived CDR1 and CDR2 are ENHRY and SYGVKD. This CDR3 region has 18 residues. The CDR3 spells CAISPNPPTNLNTGELFF. For the CDR3, the DNA is TGTGCCATCAGTCCGAATCCGCCAACTAACCTTAACACCGGGGAGCTGTTTTTT.

In its sample, this clonotype was seen a few times. V is TRBV5-4 and J is TRBJ2-7; possible D gene TRBD2, 7 bases. The CDR3 has 15 amino acids. In germline, CDR1 is SGHNT, CDR2 YYREEE (reference sequence). V lost 2 bases, J lost 1 base, and 13 bases lay in between. CDR3: CASSFRGAGSYEQYF. CDR3 bases: TGTGCCAGCAGCTTCCGGGGGGCCGGTTCCTACGAGCAGTACTTC.

In DNA, the CDR3 is TGTGCCAGCAGTTTATACTTGGCCGACAGGGGAGGCAATCAGCCCCAGCATTTT. The encoded protein is CASSLYLADRGGNQPQHF. The V call is TRBV28, the J call TRBJ1-5; 8 nucleotides align to TRBD1. Germline CDR1 reads MDHEN; CDR2 reads SYDVKM. CDR3 length: 18 residues. V shed 1 base, J shed 2 bases, and the junction held 10 bases outside the gene matches.